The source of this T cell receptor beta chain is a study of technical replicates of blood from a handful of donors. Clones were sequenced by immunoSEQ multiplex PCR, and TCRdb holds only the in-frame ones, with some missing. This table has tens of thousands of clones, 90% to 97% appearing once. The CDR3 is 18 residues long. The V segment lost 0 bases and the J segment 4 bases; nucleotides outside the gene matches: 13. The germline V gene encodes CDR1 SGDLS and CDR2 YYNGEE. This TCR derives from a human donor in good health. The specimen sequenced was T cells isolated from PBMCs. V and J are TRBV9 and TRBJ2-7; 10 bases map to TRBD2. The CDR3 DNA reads TGTGCCAGCAGCGTAGCTGAGGCTAGCGGGAGTCTCATATACGAGCAGTACTTC. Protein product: CASSVAEASGSLIYEQYF.